The rows below give T cell receptor beta chains drawn from one sample of a study of spatial heterogeneity in lung cancer. TCRdb analysed the 5' RACE reads with MiXCR anew, one entry per CDR3 protein. Of around 89,000 distinct CDR3 sequences listed, approximately 12% were seen once; the top ten hold just over 40%. The sequencing used PBMCs, collected at surgery. These TCRs come from a male donor with early-stage non-small cell lung cancer. Each CDR3 is given without its conserved first and last residue. The D gene is left open where the match is weak.

TRBV7-2	TRBJ2-2	NA	ASSLRQGPGELF
TRBV5-1	TRBJ2-7	TRBD1	ASSLSGTGRSEQY
TRBV4-3	TRBJ2-7	TRBD1	ASSRGPDRGRHEQY
TRBV7-9	TRBJ2-3	TRBD2	ASSLPSGKLADTQY
TRBV20-1	TRBJ2-7	TRBD1	SATDREYEQY
TRBV7-8	TRBJ1-1	NA	ASSVVLGEKNTEAF
TRBV5-1	TRBJ2-7	TRBD1	ASREPGQRYEQY
TRBV12-3/TRBV12-4	TRBJ2-3	NA	ASSYGHTDTQY
TRBV20-1	TRBJ2-5	TRBD2	SATSGRAAGETQY
TRBV5-1	TRBJ2-3	NA	DSSLVSTSTDTQY
TRBV12-3/TRBV12-4	TRBJ2-5	TRBD2	ASSLAGLADQETQY
TRBV30	TRBJ1-2	TRBD1	AWRLRTGANYGYT